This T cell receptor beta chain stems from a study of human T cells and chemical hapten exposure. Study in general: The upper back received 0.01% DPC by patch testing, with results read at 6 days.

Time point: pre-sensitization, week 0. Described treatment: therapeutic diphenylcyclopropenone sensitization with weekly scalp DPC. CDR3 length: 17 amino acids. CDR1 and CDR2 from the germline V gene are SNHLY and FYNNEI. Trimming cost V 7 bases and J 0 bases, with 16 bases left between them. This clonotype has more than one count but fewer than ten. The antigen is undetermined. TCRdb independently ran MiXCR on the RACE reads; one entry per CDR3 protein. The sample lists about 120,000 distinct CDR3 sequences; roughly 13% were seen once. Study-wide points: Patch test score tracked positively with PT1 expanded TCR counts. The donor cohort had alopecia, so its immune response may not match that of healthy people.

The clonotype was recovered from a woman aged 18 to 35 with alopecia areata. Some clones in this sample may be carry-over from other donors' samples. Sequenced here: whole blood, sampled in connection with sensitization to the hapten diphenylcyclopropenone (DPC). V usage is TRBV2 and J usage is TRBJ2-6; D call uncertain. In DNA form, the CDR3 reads TGTGCCAGCAACGAGGACCTCCGGAGCTCTGGGGCCAACGTCCTGACTTTC. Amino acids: CASNEDLRSSGANVLTF.